This TCR beta chain was documented in a study of T cells in Graves' hyperthyroidism and ophthalmopathy. RNA transcripts gave rise to amplified TCR beta CDR3 regions. The TCR CDR3 first-round RT-PCR relied on the HTBI primer set. MiXCR was run by TCRdb on the multiplex PCR reads, yielding one entry per CDR3 protein. The sample yields about 350,000 distinct CDR3 sequences, 15% to 20% seen once. The V and J ends lost 9 bases and 2 bases respectively, with 14 bases between them. Per germline, CDR1 LNHNV and CDR2 YYDKDF (reference sequence). The CDR3 covers 15 residues. Sequenced material: blood. The TCR comes from a woman aged 40 to 55 with Graves' ophthalmopathy. The chain employs TRBV15 and TRBJ2-6; the D gene is possibly TRBD1 (6 bases). The CDR3 here is CATTPSGAGANVLTF. Written as DNA, the CDR3 is TGTGCCACTACTCCATCAGGGGCTGGGGCCAACGTCCTGACTTTC.